One T cell receptor beta chain is described in this entry. The data were obtained in a study of shared clonotypes between healthy human individuals. The protocol was immunoSEQ multiplex PCR, while the TCRdb copy is restricted to in-frame clones and leaves out a portion. The table includes 2 million to 3 million clones, over 85% detected once. CDR1 MDHEN and CDR2 SYDVKM come from the germline V gene. The CDR3 consists of 14 residues. Trimming removed 9 bases from V and 5 bases from J; junction bases left unmatched: 9. Sequenced material: naive CD4+ T cells from PBMCs. The subset: CD45RA+ positively selected. This chain connects TRBV28 to TRBJ2-5, with 10 nucleotides matching TRBD1. The source is a man aged 18-30 years in good health. Some clones in this sample may be carry-over from other donors' samples. The DNA of the CDR3 is TGTGCCAGTCAGACAGGGGGCGCGAGGGAGACCCAGTACTTC. Its translation: CASQTGGARETQYF.